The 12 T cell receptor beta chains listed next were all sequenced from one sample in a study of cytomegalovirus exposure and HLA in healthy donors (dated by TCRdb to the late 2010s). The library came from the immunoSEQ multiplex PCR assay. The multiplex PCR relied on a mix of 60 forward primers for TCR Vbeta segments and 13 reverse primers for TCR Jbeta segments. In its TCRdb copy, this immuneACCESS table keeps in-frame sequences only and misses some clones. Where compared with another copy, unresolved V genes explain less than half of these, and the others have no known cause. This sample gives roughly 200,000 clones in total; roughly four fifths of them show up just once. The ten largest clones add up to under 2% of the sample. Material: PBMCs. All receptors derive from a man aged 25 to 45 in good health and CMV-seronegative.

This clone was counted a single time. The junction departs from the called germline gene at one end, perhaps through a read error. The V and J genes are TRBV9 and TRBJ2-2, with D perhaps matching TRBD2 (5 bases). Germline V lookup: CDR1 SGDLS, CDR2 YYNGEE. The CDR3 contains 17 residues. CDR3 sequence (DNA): TGTGCCAGCAGCCAAACCTCAGGAGGACCTAACACCAGGGAGCTGTTTTTT. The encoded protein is CASSQTSGGPNTRELFF.

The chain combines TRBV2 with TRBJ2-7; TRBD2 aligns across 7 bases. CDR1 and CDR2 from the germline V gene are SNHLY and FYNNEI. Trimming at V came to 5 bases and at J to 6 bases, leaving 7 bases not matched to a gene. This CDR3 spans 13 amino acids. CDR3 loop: CASSPRERGEQYF. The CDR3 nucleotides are TGTGCCAGCAGTCCCAGGGAGCGGGGCGAGCAGTACTTC.

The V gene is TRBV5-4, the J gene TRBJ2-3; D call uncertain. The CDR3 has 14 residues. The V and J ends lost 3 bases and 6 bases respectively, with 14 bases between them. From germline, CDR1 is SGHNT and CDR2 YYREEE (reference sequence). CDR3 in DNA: TGTGCCAGCAGCTCGGGTACCTCTATGGATACGCAGTATTTT. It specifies CASSSGTSMDTQYF.

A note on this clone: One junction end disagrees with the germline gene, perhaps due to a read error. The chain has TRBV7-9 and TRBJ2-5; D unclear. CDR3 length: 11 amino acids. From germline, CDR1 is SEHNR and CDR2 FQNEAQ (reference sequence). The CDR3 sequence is CASSPQTGPDF. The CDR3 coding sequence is TGTGCCAGCAGCCCGCAGACGGGTCCAGACTTC.

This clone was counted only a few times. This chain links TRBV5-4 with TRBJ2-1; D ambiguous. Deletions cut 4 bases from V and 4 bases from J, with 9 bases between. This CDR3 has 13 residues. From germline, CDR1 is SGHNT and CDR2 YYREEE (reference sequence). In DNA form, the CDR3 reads TGTGCCAGCAGCCTGGAGCGTTACAATGAGCAGTTCTTC. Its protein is CASSLERYNEQFF.

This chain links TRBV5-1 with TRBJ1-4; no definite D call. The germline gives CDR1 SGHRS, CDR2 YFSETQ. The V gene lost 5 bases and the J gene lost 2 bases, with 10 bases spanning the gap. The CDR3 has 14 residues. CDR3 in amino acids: CASSIGGTNEKLFF. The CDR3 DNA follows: TGCGCCAGCAGTATCGGAGGGACTAATGAAAAACTGTTTTTT.

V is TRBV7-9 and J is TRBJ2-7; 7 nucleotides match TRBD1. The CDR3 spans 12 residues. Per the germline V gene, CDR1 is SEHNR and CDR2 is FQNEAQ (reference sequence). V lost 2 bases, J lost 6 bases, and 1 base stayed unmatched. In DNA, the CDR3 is TGTGCCAGCAGCTTACGACAGGGCGAGCAGTACTTC. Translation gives CASSLRQGEQYF.

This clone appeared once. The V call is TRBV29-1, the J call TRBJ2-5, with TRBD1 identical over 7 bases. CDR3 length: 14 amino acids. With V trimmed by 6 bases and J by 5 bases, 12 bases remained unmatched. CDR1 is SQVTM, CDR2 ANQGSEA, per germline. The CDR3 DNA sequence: TGCAGCGTCACAAAACCCACAGGGGTGGAGACCCAGTACTTC. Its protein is CSVTKPTGVETQYF.

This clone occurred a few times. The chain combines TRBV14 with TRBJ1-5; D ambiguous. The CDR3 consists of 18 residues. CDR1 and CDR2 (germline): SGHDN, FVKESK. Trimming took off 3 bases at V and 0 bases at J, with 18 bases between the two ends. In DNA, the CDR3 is TGTGCCAGCAGCCATCGGGTCGGAAGGCCGAATAGCAATCAGCCCCAGCATTTT. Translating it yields CASSHRVGRPNSNQPQHF.

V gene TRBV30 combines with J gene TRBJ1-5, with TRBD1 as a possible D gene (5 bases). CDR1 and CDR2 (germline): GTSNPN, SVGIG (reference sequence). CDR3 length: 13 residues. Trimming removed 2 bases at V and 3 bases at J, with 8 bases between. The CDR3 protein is CAWSLGVNQPQHF. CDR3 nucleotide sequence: TGTGCCTGGAGTTTAGGGGTCAATCAGCCCCAGCATTTT. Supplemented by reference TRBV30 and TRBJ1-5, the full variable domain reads SQTIHQWPATLVQPVGSPLSLECTVEGTSNPNLYWYRQAAGRGLQLLFYSVGIGQISSEVPQNLSASRPQDRQFILSSKKLLLSDSGFYLCAWSLGVNQPQHFGDGTRLSIL.

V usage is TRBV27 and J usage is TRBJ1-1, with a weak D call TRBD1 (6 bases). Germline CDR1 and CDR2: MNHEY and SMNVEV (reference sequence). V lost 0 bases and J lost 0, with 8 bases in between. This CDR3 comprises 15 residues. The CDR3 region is CASSLSPGVNTEAFF. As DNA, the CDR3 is TGTGCCAGCAGTTTATCGCCAGGGGTGAACACTGAAGCTTTCTTT.

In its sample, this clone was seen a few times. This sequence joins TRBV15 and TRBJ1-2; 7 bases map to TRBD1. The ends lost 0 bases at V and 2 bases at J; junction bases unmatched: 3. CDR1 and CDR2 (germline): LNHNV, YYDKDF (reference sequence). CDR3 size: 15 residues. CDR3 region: CATSRDRGQNYGYTF. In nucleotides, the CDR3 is TGTGCCACCAGCAGAGATAGGGGACAGAACTATGGCTACACCTTC.